These 7 T cell receptor beta chains originate from one sample sequenced in a study of human T cells and chemical hapten exposure. TCRdb re-called the RACE reads through MiXCR, storing one row per CDR3 protein. The repertoire holds more than 75,000 distinct CDR3 sequences, approximately 8.6% seen once, with 2% to 2.5% in the top ten. Described time point: patch test 2, 6 weeks after DPC sensitization. Indicated treatment: therapeutic diphenylcyclopropenone sensitization with weekly scalp DPC. Here the sequenced sample was whole blood, taken in connection with sensitization to the hapten diphenylcyclopropenone (DPC). The receptors were gathered from a woman in her forties with alopecia areata. Some clones in this sample may be carry-over from other donors' samples.

V usage is TRBV3-2 and J usage is TRBJ1-5; the table's D call, TRBD1, was not checked against the DNA. TRBV3-2 is an annotated pseudogene. The CDR3 is 19 amino acids. CDR3 sequence: CASSQVSRWVSVGNQPQHF. DNA for the CDR3: TGTGCCAGCAGCCAAGTGTCCCGATGGGTGTCGGTGGGCAATCAGCCCCAGCATTTT.

The chain links TRBV19 to TRBJ1-5; D is unclear. V was pared by 8 bases and J by 3 bases, with 11 bases between. The CDR3 runs 13 residues. Germline V CDR1 and CDR2: LNHDA, SQIVND (reference sequence). Here the CDR3 reads CASSGSDNQPQHF. As DNA, the CDR3 is TGTGCCAGTTCCGGTAGTGACAATCAGCCCCAGCATTTT.

This clonotype appeared many times. The gene calls are TRBV27 and TRBJ2-3, with 7 bases matching TRBD2. The CDR3 spans 13 residues. Germline CDR1 and CDR2: MNHEY and SMNVEV (reference sequence). V was pared by 2 bases and J by 4 bases, with 0 bases of the junction left unmatched. The CDR3 region has the DNA TGTGCCAGCAGTTTAGGGAGGGCAGATACGCAGTATTTT. It codes for CASSLGRADTQYF.

The rearrangement uses TRBV7-2 and TRBJ2-2; perhaps TRBD1 as D (6 bases). The V and J ends lost 5 bases and 5 bases respectively, with 15 bases between them. This CDR3 contains 15 residues. The V gene's germline CDR1 is SGHTA and CDR2 FQGNSA. The DNA for the CDR3 is TGTGCCAGCAGCCGTCTACAGGGAGTTACCGGGGAGCTGTTTTTT. Its protein is CASSRLQGVTGELFF.

This clonotype was seen only a few times. The DNA for the CDR3 is TGCAGTGCCTTTACGGCTAGACTAGCGGGAGCTCACAATGAGCAGTTCTTC. Protein product: CSAFTARLAGAHNEQFF. This chain connects TRBV20-1 to TRBJ2-1; 12 bases align to TRBD2. V lost 6 bases and J lost 5; bases outside the gene matches: 14. Germline V gives CDR1 DFQATT, CDR2 SNEGSKA (reference sequence). The CDR3 loop spans 17 amino acids.

The chain recombines TRBV20-1 with TRBJ1-2; D call uncertain. Looked up from germline, CDR1 is DFQATT and CDR2 is SNEGSKA (reference sequence). There are 12 residues in the CDR3. The V end was cut by 4 bases, the J end by 8 bases, with 14 bases between. This CDR3 reads CSAIQQTRGYTF. The CDR3 DNA reads TGCAGTGCTATTCAACAGACGAGAGGCTACACCTTC.

This sequence joins TRBV20-1 and TRBJ1-5, with D uncertain. Trimming left V 3 bases short and J 11 bases short, with 11 bases between. Germline V gene data show CDR1 as DFQATT and CDR2 as SNEGSKA (reference sequence). The CDR3 length is 11 residues. Written as DNA, the CDR3 is TGCAGTGCTAGTACCCCGGACGCCCAGCATTTT. This codes for CSASTPDAQHF.